This T cell receptor (beta chain) emerged from a study of shared T cell receptors in the human thymus. The CDR3 spans 15 residues. Trimming removed 2 bases at V and 3 bases at J, with 14 bases between. Germline CDR1 MGHRA, CDR2 YSYEKL. Here immunoSEQ multiplex PCR was the method, and the copy in TCRdb shows in-frame clones only, minus some. The sample comprises fewer than 700,000 clones, approximately 90% of which are singletons, and around 0.0099% rests with the top ten. These data were likewise used in another study, on human thymus T cells. That paper adds: During corrective heart surgery, resections were taken, and the thymus tissue came from them. V and J genes seemed to be used with bias in thymic and blood repertoires. Related research examined unrelated individuals and reported that their thymic repertoires overlapped highly.

This chain links TRBV4-1 with TRBJ2-7; D gene ambiguous. The origin of this receptor is a boy less than two years old with a congenital heart defect. Sequencing used thymocytes. DNA of the CDR3: TGCGCCAGCAGCCAAAAACAAGCGAACGACTACGAGCAGTACTTC. It translates to CASSQKQANDYEQYF.